Below are 12 T cell receptor beta chains sequenced from a single sample in a study of T cells after yellow fever vaccination. Each CDR3 protein is one row after TCRdb ran MiXCR on the 5' RACE reads. The sample consists of some 300,000 distinct CDR3 sequences, 9.5% to 12% of them appearing once. The source material was CD4+ T cells sorted from PBMCs, sampled 45 days after the yellow fever booster vaccination. These receptors were taken from a man aged 18 to 30 who received the YFV17D yellow fever vaccine.

This clonotype has more than one count but fewer than ten. The genes are TRBV15 and TRBJ2-7, with a weak D call TRBD2 (6 bases). CDR1 and CDR2 from the germline V gene are LNHNV and YYDKDF (reference sequence). The V and J ends lost 4 bases and 12 bases respectively, with 19 bases between them. The length of the CDR3 is 13 residues. CDR3 coding DNA: TGTGCCACCAGCATAACCCGGGGAACGGGACTGTACGTC. Its protein is CATSITRGTGLYV.

The chain recombines TRBV5-1 with TRBJ2-3; D is ambiguous. The germline gives CDR1 SGHRS, CDR2 YFSETQ. This CDR3 region has 15 residues. With 0 bases removed from V and 2 bases from J, the gap between germline ends came to 10 bases. CDR3 region: CASSLAIGYTDTQYF. CDR3 in DNA: TGCGCCAGCAGCTTGGCCATAGGGTACACAGATACGCAGTATTTT.

The chain has TRBV4-3 and TRBJ2-2; D could derive from TRBD1 or TRBD2 (5 bases each). This CDR3 has 20 amino acids. The germline V and J ends were trimmed by 4 bases and 0 bases, with 24 bases remaining between them. Germline V CDR1 and CDR2: LGHNA, YSLEER. CDR3 nucleotide sequence: TGCGCCAGCAGCCGAGATAAGCCGGGACCAGAGACCCCGAACACCGGGGAGCTGTTTTTT. Encoded protein: CASSRDKPGPETPNTGELFF.

The chain links TRBV2 to TRBJ2-1, with 8 bases fitting TRBD1. The CDR3 covers 14 residues. CDR1 is SNHLY and CDR2 is FYNNEI in the germline V gene. The trim removed 7 bases at V and 8 bases at J, leaving 10 bases unmatched. The CDR3 protein is CASIALQGVYEQFF. The CDR3 coding sequence is TGTGCCAGCATTGCTCTACAGGGGGTTTATGAGCAGTTCTTC. Using reference TRBV2 and TRBJ2-1 for the parts outside the CDR3, the full variable domain is EPEVTQTPSHQVTQMGQEVILRCVPISNHLYFYWYRQILGQKVEFLVSFYNNEISEKSEIFDDQFSVERPDGSNFTLKIRSTKLEDSAMYFCASIALQGVYEQFFGPGTRLTVL.

This sequence joins TRBV6-2 or TRBV6-3 and TRBJ1-2; D is unclear. Germline CDR1 is MNHEY and CDR2 is SVGEGT. Trimming took 0 bases from V and 5 from J, leaving 13 bases between them. This CDR3 has 15 residues. The CDR3 here is CASSYSPGSIYGYTF. Written as DNA, the CDR3 is TGTGCCAGCAGTTACTCGCCCGGGTCCATTTATGGCTACACCTTC.

This clonotype has just a few counts. The chain joins TRBV28 to TRBJ2-1, with 8 bases fitting TRBD1. Germline CDR1 is MDHEN and CDR2 is SYDVKM. The junction had 6 bases not matched to a gene; V was cut back by 3 bases and J by 8 bases. CDR3 length equals 14 residues. The CDR3 region is CASSLIGQGYEQFF. For the CDR3, the DNA is TGTGCCAGCAGTTTGATAGGACAGGGCTATGAGCAGTTCTTC.

This clonotype was seen a handful of times. CDR3 bases: TGTGCCAGCAGCTTGGAGGCAGGGGGCTATAATTCACCCCTCCACTTT. It translates to CASSLEAGGYNSPLHF. The chain recombines TRBV5-6 with TRBJ1-6; 7 bases line up with TRBD1. Germline values: CDR1 SGHDT, CDR2 YYEEEE. V lost 0 bases to trimming and J lost 3 bases; unmatched junction nucleotides: 3. This CDR3 contains 16 residues.

This clonotype was found a few times. The chain uses TRBV7-8 and TRBJ2-1; D may correspond to TRBD1 or TRBD2 (5 bases each). Germline values: CDR1 SGHVS, CDR2 FQNEAQ. The V end lost 5 bases, the J end lost 9 bases, and 20 bases lay between the germline ends. The CDR3 consists of 15 residues. The CDR3 DNA follows: TGTGCCAGCAGCACCGGGGCCAGCCACTTGGGTGAGCAGTTCTTC. Translation gives CASSTGASHLGEQFF.

Ten or more counts support this clonotype. The chain has TRBV3-1 and TRBJ1-2; D unclear. Germline CDR1 and CDR2: LGHDT and YNNKEL (reference sequence). This CDR3 is built from 13 residues. Trimming shortened V by 4 bases and J by 3 bases, and 9 bases separated the two germline ends. The CDR3 region is CASSRGPDYGYTF. CDR3 DNA: TGTGCCAGCAGCCGAGGGCCGGACTATGGCTACACCTTC.

This clonotype showed up just a few times. The genes are TRBV5-1 and TRBJ1-2, with TRBD1 as a possible D gene (5 bases). V lost 1 base and J 3 bases, leaving 13 bases between the germline ends. CDR1 is SGHRS, CDR2 YFSETQ, per germline. The CDR3 sequence is 15 residues long. CDR3 nucleotide sequence: TGCGCCAGCAGCTTGTTGGGGGGAGGTGACTATGGCTACACCTTC. This codes for CASSLLGGGDYGYTF.

V usage is TRBV28 and J usage is TRBJ2-7; D perhaps matches TRBD2 (6 bases). Germline V gene data show CDR1 as MDHEN and CDR2 as SYDVKM. This CDR3 is built from 15 residues. V lost 2 bases to trimming and J lost 2 bases, with 13 bases between them. CDR3 bases: TGTGCCAGCAGTTTAGGGGGAGGCCAGACCTACGAGCAGTACGTC. Protein: CASSLGGGQTYEQYV.

This clonotype was picked up a small number of times. The V call is TRBV2, the J call TRBJ2-5, with D hard to call. CDR3 length equals 14 residues. Germline CDR1 and CDR2: SNHLY and FYNNEI. The V end lost 1 base, the J end lost 2 bases, and 8 bases lay between the germline ends. CDR3 sequence (DNA): TGTGCCAGCAGTGAAGGGTCTAGGCAAGAGACCCAGTACTTC. Translating gives CASSEGSRQETQYF. Variable domain in full (rest from reference TRBV2 and TRBJ2-5): EPEVTQTPSHQVTQMGQEVILRCVPISNHLYFYWYRQILGQKVEFLVSFYNNEISEKSEIFDDQFSVERPDGSNFTLKIRSTKLEDSAMYFCASSEGSRQETQYFGPGTRLLVL.